Following are 29 T cell receptor beta chains from one sample sequenced in a study of cytomegalovirus exposure and HLA in healthy donors. The primer mix had 60 Vbeta and 13 Jbeta primers. Only in-frame clones appear in the TCRdb table, and some are missing; sequencing was by immunoSEQ multiplex PCR. Of about 110,000 clones in the sample, over 80% were seen once. Sequenced sample: PBMCs. The receptors here all came from a man aged 25-40 years in good health and CMV-seropositive.

The chain employs TRBV5-1 and TRBJ1-6; 7 bases line up with TRBD1. The CDR3 length is 13 residues. V lost 0 bases and J lost 16; bases outside the gene matches: 7. The germline CDR1 and CDR2 sequences are SGHRS and YFSETQ. The CDR3 DNA follows: TGCGCCAGCAGCTTGGCACAGGGGCCATCGCTCCACTTT. Its protein product is CASSLAQGPSLHF.

J is TRBJ1-1 and V is TRBV9; D is unresolved. From germline, CDR1 is SGDLS and CDR2 YYNGEE. The V end lost 0 bases, the J end lost 5 bases, and 14 bases lay between the germline ends. The CDR3 runs 15 residues. CDR3 loop: CASSVDIVSWTEAFF. DNA for the CDR3: TGTGCCAGCAGCGTAGATATCGTCAGTTGGACTGAAGCTTTCTTT.

As regards this clone: Other DNA sequences in the sample encode the same CDR3. The DNA of the CDR3 is TGTGCCAGCAGGGGACAGGGGTACACCGGGGAGCTGTTTTTT. As protein: CASRGQGYTGELFF. The V and J genes are TRBV2 and TRBJ2-2; 10 bases map to TRBD1. The CDR3 consists of 14 residues. Trimming took 6 bases from V and 3 from J; bases not matched to a gene: 1. Germline V gene sequence: CDR1 SNHLY, CDR2 FYNNEI.

The V gene is TRBV7-2, the J gene TRBJ2-1; weak D call: TRBD1 (5 bases). Germline lookup yields CDR1 SGHTA and CDR2 FQGNSA. V was trimmed by 3 bases and J by 5 bases, leaving 14 bases between them. This CDR3 comprises 15 residues. The CDR3 DNA sequence: TGTGCCAGCAGCTTTGGGGCCCCCAAGGACAATGAGCAGTTCTTC. It translates to CASSFGAPKDNEQFF.

This sequence joins TRBV5-1 and TRBJ2-3; no definite D call. The CDR3 contains 15 residues. The germline V and J ends were trimmed by 0 bases and 3 bases, with 11 bases remaining between them. Looked up from germline, CDR1 is SGHRS and CDR2 is YFSETQ. CDR3 nucleotides: TGCGCCAGCAGCTTGGTAGATCCCGATACAGATACGCAGTATTTT. Translation gives CASSLVDPDTDTQYF.

This chain links TRBV9 with TRBJ1-3; D gene unclear. There are 16 residues in the CDR3. Per the germline V gene, CDR1 is SGDLS and CDR2 is YYNGEE. V shed 1 base and J shed 0 bases, with 11 bases lying between them. CDR3 DNA: TGTGCCAGCAGCGTAAACCCGAGTGTCTCTGGAAACACCATATATTTT. It yields the protein CASSVNPSVSGNTIYF.

The chain carries TRBV5-4 and TRBJ2-7; unclear D gene. Trimming took 0 bases from V and 7 from J, leaving 11 bases between them. The CDR3 spans 13 residues. Germline V gene lookup returns CDR1 SGHNT and CDR2 YYREEE (reference sequence). The CDR3 reads CASSLEVRGEQYF. CDR3 DNA: TGTGCCAGCAGCTTGGAGGTAAGAGGTGAGCAGTACTTC.

V is TRBV9 and J is TRBJ1-2; D is unclear. Trimming pared 0 bases from V and 8 bases from J, leaving 11 bases between. Per the germline V gene, CDR1 is SGDLS and CDR2 is YYNGEE. The CDR3 extends over 13 amino acids. In DNA, the CDR3 is TGTGCCAGCAGCGTAGACCTGGGGAGGGGCTACACCTTC. It yields the protein CASSVDLGRGYTF.

The genes are TRBV18 and TRBJ2-1, with a possible D match to TRBD2 (6 bases). There are 16 residues in the CDR3. The germline V and J ends were trimmed by 5 bases and 0 bases, with 14 bases remaining between them. CDR1 is KGHSH and CDR2 is LQKENI in the germline V gene. CDR3 loop: CASSGGTPRSYNEQFF. In DNA, the CDR3 is TGTGCCAGCTCAGGTGGGACTCCCCGCTCCTACAATGAGCAGTTCTTC. Full variable domain (missing parts from reference TRBV18 and TRBJ2-1): NAGVMQNPRHLVRRRGQEARLRCSPMKGHSHVYWYRQLPEEGLKFMVYLQKENIIDESGMPKERFSAEFPKEGPSILRIQQVVRGDSAAYFCASSGGTPRSYNEQFFGPGTRLTVL.

The chain recombines TRBV6-1 with TRBJ2-7; 7 nucleotides line up with TRBD1. CDR1 and CDR2 (germline): MNHNS, SASEGT. The CDR3 totals 14 residues. J gave up 1 base and V 9 bases, and 9 bases lay outside the gene matches. The CDR3 nucleotides are TGTGCCAGTTTAACAGGGGAAAGGTCCTACGAGCAGTACTTC. It translates to CASLTGERSYEQYF.

This CDR3 is CASSMGGQKSTDTQYF. CDR3 nucleotides: TGTGCCAGTAGTATGGGCGGACAGAAGAGCACAGATACGCAGTATTTT. The chain uses TRBV19 and TRBJ2-3, with D perhaps matching TRBD1 (6 bases). Trimming cost V 3 bases and J 0 bases, with 13 bases left between them. The V gene's germline CDR1 is LNHDA and CDR2 SQIVND (reference sequence). The CDR3 runs 16 residues.

The V and J genes are TRBV7-9 and TRBJ2-7; TRBD1 might be the D (6 bases). V shed 2 bases and J shed 6 bases, with 14 bases lying between them. The CDR3 is 14 residues long. Germline assignment: CDR1 SEHNR and CDR2 FQNEAQ (reference sequence). CDR3 region: CASSLSLLGGEQYF. Written as DNA, the CDR3 is TGTGCCAGCAGCTTATCACTGCTAGGGGGCGAGCAGTACTTC.

The chain uses TRBV7-8 and TRBJ1-5, with D hard to call. The CDR3 length is 13 residues. In germline, CDR1 is SGHVS, CDR2 FQNEAQ. V shed 1 base and J shed 3 bases, with 4 bases lying between them. In nucleotides, the CDR3 is TGTGCCAGCAGCTTAGGGGCCAATCAGCCCCAGCATTTT. Translating gives CASSLGANQPQHF.

V gene TRBV5-1 combines with J gene TRBJ1-3; D is unresolved. This CDR3 contains 14 residues. V was clipped by 0 bases and J by 7 bases, with 11 bases between them. The germline V gene encodes CDR1 SGHRS and CDR2 YFSETQ. The CDR3 DNA follows: TGCGCCAGCAGCTTGGGGCTTTGGCAGAACACCATATATTTT. It translates to CASSLGLWQNTIYF.

The V and J genes are TRBV5-1 and TRBJ1-3; 8 nucleotides align to TRBD1. The CDR3 totals 15 residues. Trimming removed 4 bases from V and 4 bases from J; junction bases left unmatched: 7. Germline values: CDR1 SGHRS, CDR2 YFSETQ. CDR3 sequence reads: CASSPNGQGGNTIYF. In DNA, the CDR3 is TGCGCCAGCAGCCCGAATGGACAGGGAGGAAACACCATATATTTT.

The gene calls are TRBV7-8 and TRBJ2-7; 15 bases map to TRBD2. Germline V gene lookup returns CDR1 SGHVS and CDR2 FQNEAQ. The trim removed 3 bases at V and 4 bases at J, leaving 4 bases unmatched. This CDR3 has 16 residues. Here the CDR3 reads CASSFRGLAGGYEQYF. The CDR3, as DNA: TGTGCCAGCAGCTTCAGGGGACTAGCGGGGGGATACGAGCAGTACTTC.

V usage is TRBV6-1 and J usage is TRBJ1-3, with D possibly TRBD1 on 5 matching bases. Germline lookup yields CDR1 MNHNS and CDR2 SASEGT. This CDR3 comprises 14 residues. V lost 2 bases to trimming and J lost 9 bases, with 14 bases between them. CDR3: CASSERQPMATIYF. Here the CDR3 DNA reads TGTGCCAGCAGTGAAAGACAGCCCATGGCCACCATATATTTT.

The chain carries TRBV11-1 and TRBJ2-3; 11 bases fit TRBD2. Germline V lookup: CDR1 SGHAT, CDR2 FQDESV (reference sequence). The ends lost 3 bases at V and 5 bases at J; junction bases unmatched: 10. The CDR3 length is 17 residues. CDR3 coding DNA: TGTGCCAGCAGCTTCCTACCGACTAGCGGGGTGGAAGATACGCAGTATTTT. It encodes CASSFLPTSGVEDTQYF. Using reference TRBV11-1 and TRBJ2-3 for the parts outside the CDR3, the full variable domain is EAEVAQSPRYKITEKSQAVAFWCDPISGHATLYWYRQILGQGPELLVQFQDESVVDDSQLPKDRFSAERLKGVDSTLKIQPAELGDSAMYLCASSFLPTSGVEDTQYFGPGTRLTVL.

The chain combines TRBV4-1 with TRBJ2-1; 9 bases map to TRBD2. Germline V CDR1 and CDR2: MGHRA, YSYEKL. V lost 4 bases and J lost 3; bases outside the gene matches: 4. The CDR3 runs 15 residues. CDR3 nucleotides: TGCGCCAGCAGCCCTAGCGGGGCCTTCTACAATGAGCAGTTCTTC. As protein: CASSPSGAFYNEQFF.

The J gene is TRBJ1-2, the V gene TRBV2, with D maybe TRBD1 (5 bases). CDR1 SNHLY and CDR2 FYNNEI come from the germline V gene. Trimming removed 7 bases at V and 2 bases at J, with 14 bases between. CDR3 length: 14 amino acids. CDR3 DNA sequence: TGTGCCAGCACCACAGGCCAGAGCAACTATGGCTACACCTTC. Translation gives CASTTGQSNYGYTF.

This clone has more than one count but fewer than ten. The chain recombines TRBV5-4 with TRBJ1-1; tentative D call: TRBD1 (6 bases). Deletions cut 0 bases from V and 1 base from J, with 10 bases between. This CDR3 contains 15 residues. Germline-derived CDR1 and CDR2 are SGHNT and YYREEE (reference sequence). The CDR3 nucleotides read TGTGCCAGCAGCTTGGCACCGGACAGGAACACTGAAGCTTTCTTT. This codes for CASSLAPDRNTEAFF.

CDR3 residues: CASSRDGQEQFF. DNA for the CDR3: TGTGCCAGCAGTCGAGACGGACAGGAGCAGTTCTTC. The chain employs TRBV2 and TRBJ2-1, with D possibly being TRBD1 (6 bases). Trimming removed 5 bases at V and 10 bases at J, with 12 bases between. Germline CDR1 and CDR2: SNHLY and FYNNEI. The CDR3 extends over 12 amino acids.

J is TRBJ1-2 and V is TRBV19, with 10 bases that match TRBD1. Germline assignment: CDR1 LNHDA and CDR2 SQIVND (reference sequence). V lost 7 bases to trimming and J lost 9 bases; unmatched junction nucleotides: 5. This CDR3 region has 12 residues. The CDR3 nucleotides read TGTGCCAGTATGACAGGGGGCGTTAGCTACACCTTC. Encoded protein: CASMTGGVSYTF.

The rearrangement links TRBV19 to TRBJ1-5; 7 bases agree with TRBD1. The CDR3 length is 13 residues. Germline V gene data show CDR1 as LNHDA and CDR2 as SQIVND (reference sequence). Trimming at V came to 8 bases and at J to 7 bases, leaving 8 bases not matched to a gene. DNA of the CDR3: TGTGCCAGTGCACCGGCAGGGGGACAGCCCCAGCATTTT. This sequence encodes CASAPAGGQPQHF.

The chain combines TRBV30 with TRBJ2-5; TRBD1 might be the D (6 bases). Germline V gene sequence: CDR1 GTSNPN, CDR2 SVGIG (reference sequence). The germline V and J ends were trimmed by 4 bases and 3 bases, with 12 bases remaining between them. CDR3 length equals 13 residues. CDR3 DNA sequence: TGTGCCTGGAATTACAGGGCGAAAGAGACCCAGTACTTC. This gives the protein CAWNYRAKETQYF.

The chain is built from TRBV11-2 and TRBJ1-4; D possibly corresponds to TRBD1 (5 bases). Trimming took off 0 bases at V and 5 bases at J, with 16 bases between the two ends. This CDR3 has 17 amino acids. The germline gives CDR1 SGHAT, CDR2 FQNNGV. This CDR3 is CASSLDPRRGLNEKLFF. In DNA, the CDR3 is TGTGCCAGCAGCTTAGATCCCCGGCGGGGCCTAAATGAAAAACTGTTTTTT.

V and J are TRBV11-3 and TRBJ1-4, with 9 positions matching TRBD1. Germline V gene data show CDR1 as SGHNT and CDR2 as YENEEA. J lost 8 bases, V lost 4 bases, and 5 bases had no gene match. The CDR3 spans 14 residues. CDR3 region: CASSSGTGREKLFF. The DNA of the CDR3 is TGTGCCAGCAGCTCGGGGACAGGGAGGGAAAAACTGTTTTTT.

The J gene is TRBJ2-3, the V gene TRBV27; 7 positions agree with TRBD2. Germline assignment: CDR1 MNHEY and CDR2 SMNVEV (reference sequence). The CDR3 is 16 residues long. With 5 bases clipped from V and 0 bases from J, the junction kept 8 bases outside the gene matches. The CDR3 bases are TGTGCCAGCAGTCCCCTCGGGCGGGGGAGCACAGATACGCAGTATTTT. Translated, it gives CASSPLGRGSTDTQYF.

This chain's CDR3 is CASSSGQGGEKLFF. As DNA, the CDR3 is TGTGCCAGCAGCTCCGGACAGGGTGGGGAAAAACTGTTTTTT. The rearrangement joins TRBV5-4 to TRBJ1-4, with 8 bases identical to TRBD1. CDR1 SGHNT and CDR2 YYREEE come from the germline V gene (reference sequence). V lost 3 bases to trimming and J lost 8 bases; unmatched junction nucleotides: 6. CDR3 length: 14 amino acids.